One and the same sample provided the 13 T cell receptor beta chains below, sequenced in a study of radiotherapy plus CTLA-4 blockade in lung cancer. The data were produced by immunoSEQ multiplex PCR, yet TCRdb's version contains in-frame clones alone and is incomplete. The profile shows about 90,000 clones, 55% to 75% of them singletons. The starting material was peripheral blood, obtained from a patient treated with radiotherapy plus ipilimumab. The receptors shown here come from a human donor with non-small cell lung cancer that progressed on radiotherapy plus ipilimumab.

The CDR3 DNA sequence: TGTGCCAGCAGTCCCGGACTAGCGGGAGCGGAGCAGTTCTTC. As protein: CASSPGLAGAEQFF. The rearrangement joins TRBV2 to TRBJ2-1, with TRBD2 matching 13 bases. CDR3 length: 14 amino acids. The germline gives CDR1 SNHLY, CDR2 FYNNEI. J lost 10 bases, V lost 5 bases, and 5 bases had no gene match. Based on the CDR3 plus reference TRBV2 and TRBJ2-1, the full variable domain is EPEVTQTPSHQVTQMGQEVILRCVPISNHLYFYWYRQILGQKVEFLVSFYNNEISEKSEIFDDQFSVERPDGSNFTLKIRSTKLEDSAMYFCASSPGLAGAEQFFGPGTRLTVL.

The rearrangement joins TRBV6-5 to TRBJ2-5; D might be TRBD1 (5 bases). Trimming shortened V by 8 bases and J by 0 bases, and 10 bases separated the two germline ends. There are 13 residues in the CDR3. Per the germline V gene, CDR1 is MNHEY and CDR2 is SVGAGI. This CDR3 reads CASLTVYQETQYF. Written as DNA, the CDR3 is TGTGCCAGCCTGACAGTCTACCAAGAGACCCAGTACTTC.

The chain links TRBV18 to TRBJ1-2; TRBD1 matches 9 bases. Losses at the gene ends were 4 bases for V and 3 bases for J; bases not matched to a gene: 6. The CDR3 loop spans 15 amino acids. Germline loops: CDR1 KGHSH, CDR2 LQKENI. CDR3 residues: CASSLNRDRDYGYTF. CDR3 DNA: TGTGCCAGCTCACTCAACCGGGACAGGGACTATGGCTACACCTTC.

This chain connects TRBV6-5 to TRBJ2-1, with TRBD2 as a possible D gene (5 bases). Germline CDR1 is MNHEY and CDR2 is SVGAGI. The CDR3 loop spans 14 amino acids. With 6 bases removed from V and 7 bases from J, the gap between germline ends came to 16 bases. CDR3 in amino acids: CASSPFTGLNEQFF. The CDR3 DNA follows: TGTGCCAGCAGCCCCTTTACGGGATTGAATGAGCAGTTCTTC.

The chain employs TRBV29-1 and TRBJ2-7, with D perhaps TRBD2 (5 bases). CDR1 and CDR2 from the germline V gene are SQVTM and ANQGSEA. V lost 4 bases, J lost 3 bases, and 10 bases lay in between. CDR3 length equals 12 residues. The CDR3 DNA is TGCAGCGTTGCCAGCGGAATCTACGAGCAGTACTTC. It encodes CSVASGIYEQYF.

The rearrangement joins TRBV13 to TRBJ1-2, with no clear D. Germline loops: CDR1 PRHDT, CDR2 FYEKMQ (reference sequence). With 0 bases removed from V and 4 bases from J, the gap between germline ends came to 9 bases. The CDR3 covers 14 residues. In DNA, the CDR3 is TGTGCCAGCAGCTTAGGGGGTGACGGCTATGGCTACACCTTC. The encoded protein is CASSLGGDGYGYTF. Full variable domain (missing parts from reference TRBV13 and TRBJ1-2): AAGVIQSPRHLIKEKRETATLKCYPIPRHDTVYWYQQGPGQDPQFLISFYEKMQSDKGSIPDRFSAQQFSDYHSELNMSSLELGDSALYFCASSLGGDGYGYTFGSGTRLTVV.

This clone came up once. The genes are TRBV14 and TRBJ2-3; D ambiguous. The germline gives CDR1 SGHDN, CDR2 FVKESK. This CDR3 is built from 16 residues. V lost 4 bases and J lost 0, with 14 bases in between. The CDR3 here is CASSLRTALSTDTQYF. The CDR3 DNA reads TGTGCCAGCAGCCTTAGGACGGCCCTTAGCACAGATACGCAGTATTTT.

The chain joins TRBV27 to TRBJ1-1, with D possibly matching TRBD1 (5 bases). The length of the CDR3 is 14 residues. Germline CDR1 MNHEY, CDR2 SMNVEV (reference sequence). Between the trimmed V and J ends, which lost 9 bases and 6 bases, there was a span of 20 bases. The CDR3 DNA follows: TGTGCCAGTAATCCTTGGGGCCGGTCGTCTGAAGCTTTCTTT. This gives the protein CASNPWGRSSEAFF.

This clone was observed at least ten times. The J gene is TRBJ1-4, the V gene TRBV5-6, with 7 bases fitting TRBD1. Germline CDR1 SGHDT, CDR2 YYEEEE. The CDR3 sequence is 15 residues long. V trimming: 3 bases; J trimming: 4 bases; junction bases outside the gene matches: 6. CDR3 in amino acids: CASSSDRAYNEKLFF. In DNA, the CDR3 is TGTGCCAGCAGCTCAGACAGGGCTTATAATGAAAAACTGTTTTTT.

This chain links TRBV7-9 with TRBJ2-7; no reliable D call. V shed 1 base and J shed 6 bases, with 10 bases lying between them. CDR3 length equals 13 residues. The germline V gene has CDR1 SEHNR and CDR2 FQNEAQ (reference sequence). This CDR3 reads CASSLDSVGEQYF. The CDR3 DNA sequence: TGTGCCAGCAGCTTAGACTCCGTTGGCGAGCAGTACTTC.

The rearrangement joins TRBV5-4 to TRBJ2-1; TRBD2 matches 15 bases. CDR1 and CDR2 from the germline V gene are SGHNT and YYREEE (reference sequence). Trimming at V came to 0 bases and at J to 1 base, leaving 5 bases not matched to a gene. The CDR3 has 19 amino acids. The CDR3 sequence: CASSLGTSGGAGSYNEQFF. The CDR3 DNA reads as TGTGCCAGCAGCTTGGGGACTAGCGGGGGGGCCGGATCCTACAATGAGCAGTTCTTC. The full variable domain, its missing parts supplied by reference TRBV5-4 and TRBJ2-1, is ETGVTQSPTHLIKTRGQQVTLRCSSQSGHNTVSWYQQALGQGPQFIFQYYREEENGRGNFPPRFSGLQFPNYSSELNVNALELDDSALYLCASSLGTSGGAGSYNEQFFGPGTRLTVL.

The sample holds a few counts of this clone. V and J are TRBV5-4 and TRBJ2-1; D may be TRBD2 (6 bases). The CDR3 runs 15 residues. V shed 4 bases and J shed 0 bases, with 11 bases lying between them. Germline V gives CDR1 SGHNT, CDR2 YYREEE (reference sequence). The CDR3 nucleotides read TGTGCCAGCAGCCCGGGCGGGATCTCCTACAATGAGCAGTTCTTC. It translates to CASSPGGISYNEQFF.

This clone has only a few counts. The CDR3 DNA follows: TGTGCCATCAGTGAGTCGGCGGGGACTGAAGCTTTCTTT. Its translation: CAISESAGTEAFF. V and J are TRBV10-3 and TRBJ1-1; D remains unclear. Germline CDR1 ENHRY, CDR2 SYGVKD. V shed 0 bases and J shed 5 bases, with 7 bases lying between them. This CDR3 contains 13 residues.